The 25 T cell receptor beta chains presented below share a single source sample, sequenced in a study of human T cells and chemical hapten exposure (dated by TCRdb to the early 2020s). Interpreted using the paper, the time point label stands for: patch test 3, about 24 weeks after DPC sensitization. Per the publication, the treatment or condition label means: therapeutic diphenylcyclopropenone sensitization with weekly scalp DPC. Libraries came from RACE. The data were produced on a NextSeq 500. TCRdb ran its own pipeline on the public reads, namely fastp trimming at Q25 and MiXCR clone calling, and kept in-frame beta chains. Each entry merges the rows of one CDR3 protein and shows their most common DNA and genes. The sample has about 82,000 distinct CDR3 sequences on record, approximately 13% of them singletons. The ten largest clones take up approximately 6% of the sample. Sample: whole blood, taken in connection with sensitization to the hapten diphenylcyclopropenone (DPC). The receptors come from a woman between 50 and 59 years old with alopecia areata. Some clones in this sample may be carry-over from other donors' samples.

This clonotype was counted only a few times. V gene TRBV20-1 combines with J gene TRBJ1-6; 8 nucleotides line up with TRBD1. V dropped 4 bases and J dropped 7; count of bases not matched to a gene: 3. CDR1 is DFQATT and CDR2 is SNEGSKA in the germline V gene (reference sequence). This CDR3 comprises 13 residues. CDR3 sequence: CSAKGQGNSPLHF. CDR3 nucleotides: TGCAGTGCTAAAGGACAGGGAAATTCACCCCTCCACTTT.

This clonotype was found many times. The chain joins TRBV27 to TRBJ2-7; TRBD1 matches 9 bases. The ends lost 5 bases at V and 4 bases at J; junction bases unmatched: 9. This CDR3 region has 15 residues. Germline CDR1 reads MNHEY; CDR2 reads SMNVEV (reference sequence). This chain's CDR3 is CASSPTGTGIYEQYF. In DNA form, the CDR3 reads TGTGCCAGCAGTCCTACCGGGACAGGGATTTACGAGCAGTACTTC.

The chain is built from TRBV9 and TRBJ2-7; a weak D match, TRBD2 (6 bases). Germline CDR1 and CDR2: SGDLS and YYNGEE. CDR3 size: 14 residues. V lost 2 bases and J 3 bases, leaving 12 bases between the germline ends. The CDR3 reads CASSVDGGNYEQYF. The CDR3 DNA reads TGTGCCAGCAGCGTTGACGGGGGAAACTACGAGCAGTACTTC.

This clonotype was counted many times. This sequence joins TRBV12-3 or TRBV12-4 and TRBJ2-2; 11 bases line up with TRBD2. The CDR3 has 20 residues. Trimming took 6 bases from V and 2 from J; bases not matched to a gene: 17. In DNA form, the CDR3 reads TGTGCCAGCAGCTACCCCGTGGGCCTAGCGGGAGGCCGCAACACCGGGGAGCTGTTTTTT. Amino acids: CASSYPVGLAGGRNTGELFF.

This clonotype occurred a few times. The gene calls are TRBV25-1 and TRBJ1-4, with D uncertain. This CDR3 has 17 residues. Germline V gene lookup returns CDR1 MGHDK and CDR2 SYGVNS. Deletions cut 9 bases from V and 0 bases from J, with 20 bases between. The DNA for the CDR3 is TGTGCCAGTACCAGTGGACGGAAGTTTGCAACTAATGAAAAACTGTTTTTT. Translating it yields CASTSGRKFATNEKLFF.

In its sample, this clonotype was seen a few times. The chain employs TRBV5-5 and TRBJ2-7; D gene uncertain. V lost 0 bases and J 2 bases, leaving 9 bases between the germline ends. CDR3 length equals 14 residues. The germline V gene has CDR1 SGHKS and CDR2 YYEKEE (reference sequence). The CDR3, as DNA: TGTGCCAGCAGCTTGGTTGTCCACACCTACGAGCAGTACTTC. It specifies CASSLVVHTYEQYF.

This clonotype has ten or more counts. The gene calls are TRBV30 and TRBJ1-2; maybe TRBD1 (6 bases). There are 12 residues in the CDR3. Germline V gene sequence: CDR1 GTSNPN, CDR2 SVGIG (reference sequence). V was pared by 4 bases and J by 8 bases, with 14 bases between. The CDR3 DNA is TGTGCCTGGACTGGGCCAGGGGAAGGCTACACCTTC. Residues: CAWTGPGEGYTF.

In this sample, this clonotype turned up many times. CDR3 coding DNA: TGCAGCGCGATCAAAAGAGTCACTCCTAGCACAGATACGCAGTATTTT. Its translation: CSAIKRVTPSTDTQYF. This chain uses TRBV29-1 with TRBJ2-3, with D hard to call. The germline gives CDR1 SQVTM, CDR2 ANQGSEA. The CDR3 spans 16 residues. Trimming shortened V by 7 bases and J by 0 bases, and 20 bases separated the two germline ends.

CDR3 nucleotides: TGTGCCAGTAAACCCGTGAGGGTGGAGCCCCAGCATTTT. Its translation: CASKPVRVEPQHF. The chain joins TRBV19 to TRBJ1-5, with D hard to call. Germline-derived CDR1 and CDR2 are LNHDA and SQIVND (reference sequence). Trimming pared 7 bases from V and 8 bases from J, leaving 15 bases between. The CDR3 is 13 residues long.

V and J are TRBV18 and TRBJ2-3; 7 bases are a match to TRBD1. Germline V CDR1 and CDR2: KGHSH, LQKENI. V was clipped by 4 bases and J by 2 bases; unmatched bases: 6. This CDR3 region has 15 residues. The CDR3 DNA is TGTGCCAGCTCACTAAGACAGGGTCACACAGATACGCAGTATTTT. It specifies CASSLRQGHTDTQYF.

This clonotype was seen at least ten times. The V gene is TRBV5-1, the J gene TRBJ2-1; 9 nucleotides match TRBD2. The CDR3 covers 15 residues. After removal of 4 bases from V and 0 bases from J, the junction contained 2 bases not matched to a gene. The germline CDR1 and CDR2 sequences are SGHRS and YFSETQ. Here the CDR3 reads CASSISGSSYNEQFF. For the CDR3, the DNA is TGCGCCAGCAGCATTAGCGGGAGCTCCTACAATGAGCAGTTCTTC.

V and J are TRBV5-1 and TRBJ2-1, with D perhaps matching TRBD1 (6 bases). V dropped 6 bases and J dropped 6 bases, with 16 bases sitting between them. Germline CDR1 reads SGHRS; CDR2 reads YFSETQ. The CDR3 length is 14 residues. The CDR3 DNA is TGCGCCAGCACCCCCTTGGGGGCGGGCAATGAGCAGTTCTTC. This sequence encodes CASTPLGAGNEQFF.

CDR3 protein: CASSGEDGNTEAFF. Written as DNA, the CDR3 is TGTGCCAGCAGTGGGGAAGACGGAAACACTGAAGCTTTCTTT. This chain joins TRBV6-1 and TRBJ1-1; D gene ambiguous. CDR1 and CDR2 from the germline V gene are MNHNS and SASEGT. The V end was cut by 4 bases, the J end by 2 bases, with 11 bases between. The CDR3 is 14 residues long.

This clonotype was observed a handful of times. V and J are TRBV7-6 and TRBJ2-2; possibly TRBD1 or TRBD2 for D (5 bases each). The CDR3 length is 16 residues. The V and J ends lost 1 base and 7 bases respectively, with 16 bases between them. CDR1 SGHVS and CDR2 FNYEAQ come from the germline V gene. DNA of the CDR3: TGTGCCAGCAGCTTAGTTGGGACGGCGAGTAGCGGGGAGCTGTTTTTT. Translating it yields CASSLVGTASSGELFF.

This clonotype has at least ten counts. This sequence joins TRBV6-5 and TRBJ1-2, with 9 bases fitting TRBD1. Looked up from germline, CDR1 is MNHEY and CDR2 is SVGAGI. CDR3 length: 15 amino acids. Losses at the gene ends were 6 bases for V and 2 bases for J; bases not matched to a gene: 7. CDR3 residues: CASRHPQGANYGYTF. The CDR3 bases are TGTGCCAGCAGACACCCACAGGGGGCGAACTATGGCTACACCTTC.

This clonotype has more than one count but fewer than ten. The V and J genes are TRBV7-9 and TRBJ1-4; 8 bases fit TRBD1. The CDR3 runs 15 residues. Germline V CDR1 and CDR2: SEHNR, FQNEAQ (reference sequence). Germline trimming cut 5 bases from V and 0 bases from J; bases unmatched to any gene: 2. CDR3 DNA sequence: TGTGCCAGCAGCGCGACAGGGGCAACTAATGAAAAACTGTTTTTT. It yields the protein CASSATGATNEKLFF.

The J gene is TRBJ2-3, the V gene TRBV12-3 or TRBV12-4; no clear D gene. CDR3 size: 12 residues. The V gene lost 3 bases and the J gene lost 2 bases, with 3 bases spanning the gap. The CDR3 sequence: CASSFVTDTQYF. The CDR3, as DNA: TGTGCCAGCAGTTTTGTCACAGATACGCAGTATTTT.

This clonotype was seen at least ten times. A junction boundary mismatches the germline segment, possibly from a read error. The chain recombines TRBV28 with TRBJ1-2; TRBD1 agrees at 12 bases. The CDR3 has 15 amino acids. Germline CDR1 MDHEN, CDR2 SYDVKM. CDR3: CASSSLPGTGGPSAF. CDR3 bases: TGTGCCAGCAGTTCCCTCCCCGGGACAGGGGGCCCCTCAGCCTTC.

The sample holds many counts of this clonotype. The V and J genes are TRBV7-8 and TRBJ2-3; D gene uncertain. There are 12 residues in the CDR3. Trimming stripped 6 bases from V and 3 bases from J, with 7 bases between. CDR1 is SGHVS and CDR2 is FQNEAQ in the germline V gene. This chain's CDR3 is CASRGRTDTQYF. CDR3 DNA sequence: TGTGCCAGCAGAGGACGAACAGATACGCAGTATTTT.

The CDR3 DNA reads as TGTGCCAGCAGCCTAGCGGGAGGGCCTGAGACCCAGTACTTC. This codes for CASSLAGGPETQYF. The chain has TRBV5-4 and TRBJ2-5; 12 bases are shared with TRBD2. CDR1 is SGHNT, CDR2 YYREEE, per germline (reference sequence). J was trimmed by 5 bases and V by 4 bases; bases with no gene match: 3. The CDR3 extends over 14 amino acids.

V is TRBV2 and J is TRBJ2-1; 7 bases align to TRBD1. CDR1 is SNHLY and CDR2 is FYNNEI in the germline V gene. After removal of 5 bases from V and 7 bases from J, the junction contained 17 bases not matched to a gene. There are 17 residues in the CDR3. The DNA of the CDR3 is TGTGCCAGCAGTTTTCCTATTCGACAGGGCGGTTGGAATGAGCAGTTCTTC. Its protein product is CASSFPIRQGGWNEQFF.

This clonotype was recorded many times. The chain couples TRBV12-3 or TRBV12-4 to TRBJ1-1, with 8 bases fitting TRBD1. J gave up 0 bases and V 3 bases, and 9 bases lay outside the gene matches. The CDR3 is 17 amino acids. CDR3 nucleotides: TGTGCCAGCAGTTTTCTTGGACAGGGACCTATGAACACTGAAGCTTTCTTT. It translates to CASSFLGQGPMNTEAFF.

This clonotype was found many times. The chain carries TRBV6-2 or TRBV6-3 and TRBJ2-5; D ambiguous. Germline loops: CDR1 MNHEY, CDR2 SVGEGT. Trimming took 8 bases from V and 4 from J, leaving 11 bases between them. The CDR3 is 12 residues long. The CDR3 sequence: CASGEIGETQYF. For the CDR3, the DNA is TGTGCCAGCGGAGAAATAGGAGAGACCCAGTACTTC.

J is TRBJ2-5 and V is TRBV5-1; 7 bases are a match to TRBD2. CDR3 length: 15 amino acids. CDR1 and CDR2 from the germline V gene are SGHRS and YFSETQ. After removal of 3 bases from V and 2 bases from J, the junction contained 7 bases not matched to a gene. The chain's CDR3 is CASSSGLVGQETQYF. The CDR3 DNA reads TGCGCCAGCAGCTCCGGACTAGTTGGGCAAGAGACCCAGTACTTC.

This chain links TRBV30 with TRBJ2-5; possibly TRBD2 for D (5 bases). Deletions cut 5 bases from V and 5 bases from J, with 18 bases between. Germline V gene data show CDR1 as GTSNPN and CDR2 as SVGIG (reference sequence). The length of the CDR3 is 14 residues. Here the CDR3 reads CAWAAIYRGETQYF. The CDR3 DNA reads TGTGCCTGGGCTGCCATCTATCGCGGGGAGACCCAGTACTTC.